This note documents a single TCR beta chain sequence. This entry belongs to a study of T cells in Graves' hyperthyroidism and ophthalmopathy. Looking at the study overall: Once the initial diagnosis was made, peripheral blood was obtained before any treatment.

The source material, RNA transcripts, was used to amplify TCR beta CDR3 regions. HTBI primers were employed in a first-round RT-PCR of the TCR CDR3. In TCRdb, the multiplex PCR reads were re-called with MiXCR into one record per CDR3 protein. The sample shows 490,000 or so distinct CDR3 sequences, 22% of them seen only once. Trimming removed 5 bases at V and 4 bases at J, with 11 bases between. CDR3 length equals 13 residues. Germline V lookup: CDR1 SGHVS, CDR2 FNYEAQ. The sample consisted of blood. The gene calls are TRBV7-6 and TRBJ1-1, with D unclear. The TCR was taken from a woman between 65 and 79 years old with Graves' ophthalmopathy. DNA for the CDR3: TGTGCCAGCAGCACCCGGACGAGCACTGAAGCTTTCTTT. It codes for CASSTRTSTEAFF.